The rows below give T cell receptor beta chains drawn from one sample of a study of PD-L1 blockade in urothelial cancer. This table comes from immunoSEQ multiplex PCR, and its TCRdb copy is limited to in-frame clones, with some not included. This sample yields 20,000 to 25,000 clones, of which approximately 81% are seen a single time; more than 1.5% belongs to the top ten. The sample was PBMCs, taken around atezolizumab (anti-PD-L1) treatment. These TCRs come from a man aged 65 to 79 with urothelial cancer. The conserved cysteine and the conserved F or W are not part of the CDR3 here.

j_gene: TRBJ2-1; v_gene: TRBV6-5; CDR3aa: ASSYQGTSYNEQF
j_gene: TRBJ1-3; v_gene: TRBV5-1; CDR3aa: ASSLEGQPSGNTIY
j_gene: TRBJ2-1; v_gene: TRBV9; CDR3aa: ASSVRATSNNEQF
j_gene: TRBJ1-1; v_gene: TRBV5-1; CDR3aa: ASSFGQGGAEAF
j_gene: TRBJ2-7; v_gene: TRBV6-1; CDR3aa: ASNMGQYEQY
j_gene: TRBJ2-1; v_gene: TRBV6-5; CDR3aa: ASRYRSYNEQF
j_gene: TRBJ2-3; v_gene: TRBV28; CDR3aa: ASSDSGVGGDTQY
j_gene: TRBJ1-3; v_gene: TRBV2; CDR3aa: ARSRDRGDGNTIY
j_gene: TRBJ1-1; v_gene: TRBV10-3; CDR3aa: ASQQGANTEAF
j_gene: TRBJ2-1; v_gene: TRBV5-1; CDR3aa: ASSPGGSSYNEQF
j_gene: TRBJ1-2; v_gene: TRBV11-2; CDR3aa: ASSFRGGYT
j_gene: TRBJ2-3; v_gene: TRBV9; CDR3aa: ASSGDSSTDTQY
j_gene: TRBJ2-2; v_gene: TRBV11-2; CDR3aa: ASSLGQGTGELF
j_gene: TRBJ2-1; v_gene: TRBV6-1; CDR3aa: ASSEAAGGPNEQF
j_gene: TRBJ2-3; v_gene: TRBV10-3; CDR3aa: AISESRAGPSGHTQY
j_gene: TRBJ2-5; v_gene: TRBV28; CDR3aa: ASADRAQETQY
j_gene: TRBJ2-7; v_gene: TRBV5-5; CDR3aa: ASSLGASASAYEQY
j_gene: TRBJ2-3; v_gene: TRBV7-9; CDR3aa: ASSQQALGTDTQY
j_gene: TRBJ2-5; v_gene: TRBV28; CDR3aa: ASSFRTAVTQY
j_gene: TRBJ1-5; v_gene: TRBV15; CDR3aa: ATSRDRDNQPQH
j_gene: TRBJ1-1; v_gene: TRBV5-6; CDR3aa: ASSLVPSLNTEAF
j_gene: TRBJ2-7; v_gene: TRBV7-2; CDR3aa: ASSQEQGWAYEQY
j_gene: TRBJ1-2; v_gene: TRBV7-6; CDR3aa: ASSSGQGLVENYGYT
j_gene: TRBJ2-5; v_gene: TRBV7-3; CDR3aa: ASSLNAPGHGETQY
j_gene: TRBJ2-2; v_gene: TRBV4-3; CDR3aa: ASSQGRGRPGELF
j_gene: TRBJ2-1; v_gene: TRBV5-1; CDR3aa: ASSEAGFSYNEQF
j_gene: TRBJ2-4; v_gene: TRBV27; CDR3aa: ASSPGTGGINIQY
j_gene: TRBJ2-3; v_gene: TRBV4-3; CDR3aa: ASSQDRDSTDTQY
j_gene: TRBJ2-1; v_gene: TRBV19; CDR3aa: ASSTLAGAYNEQF
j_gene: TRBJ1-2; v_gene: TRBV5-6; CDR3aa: ASSSFQRDRVYGYT
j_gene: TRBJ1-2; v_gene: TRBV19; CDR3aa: ASIPDRANYGYT